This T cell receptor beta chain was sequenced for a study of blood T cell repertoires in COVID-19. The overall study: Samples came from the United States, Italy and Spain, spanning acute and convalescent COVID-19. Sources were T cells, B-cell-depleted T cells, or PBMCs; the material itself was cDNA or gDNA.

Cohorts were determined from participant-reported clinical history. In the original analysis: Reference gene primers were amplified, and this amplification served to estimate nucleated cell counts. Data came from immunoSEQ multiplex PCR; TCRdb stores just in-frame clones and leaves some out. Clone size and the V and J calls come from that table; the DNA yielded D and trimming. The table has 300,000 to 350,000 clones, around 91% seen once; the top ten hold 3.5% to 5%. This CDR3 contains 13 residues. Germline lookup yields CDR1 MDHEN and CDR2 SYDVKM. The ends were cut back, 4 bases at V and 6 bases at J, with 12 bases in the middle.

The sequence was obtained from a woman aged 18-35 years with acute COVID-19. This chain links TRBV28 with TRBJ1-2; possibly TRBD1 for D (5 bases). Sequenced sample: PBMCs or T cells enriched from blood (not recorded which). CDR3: CASSYSAGHGYTF. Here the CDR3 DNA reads TGTGCCAGCAGTTATTCAGCGGGGCATGGCTACACCTTC.